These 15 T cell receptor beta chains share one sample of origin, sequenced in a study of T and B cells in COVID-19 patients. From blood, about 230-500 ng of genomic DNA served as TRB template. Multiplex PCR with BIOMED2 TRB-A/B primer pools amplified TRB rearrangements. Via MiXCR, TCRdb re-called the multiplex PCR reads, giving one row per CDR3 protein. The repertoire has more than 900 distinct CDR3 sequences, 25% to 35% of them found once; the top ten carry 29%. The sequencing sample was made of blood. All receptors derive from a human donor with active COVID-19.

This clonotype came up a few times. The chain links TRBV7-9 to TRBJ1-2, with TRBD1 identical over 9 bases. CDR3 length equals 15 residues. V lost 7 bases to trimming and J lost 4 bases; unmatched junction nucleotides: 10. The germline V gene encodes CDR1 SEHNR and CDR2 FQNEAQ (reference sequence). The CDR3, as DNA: TGTGCCAGCATCGGAGGACAGGGGACCCTCTATGGCTACACCTTC. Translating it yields CASIGGQGTLYGYTF.

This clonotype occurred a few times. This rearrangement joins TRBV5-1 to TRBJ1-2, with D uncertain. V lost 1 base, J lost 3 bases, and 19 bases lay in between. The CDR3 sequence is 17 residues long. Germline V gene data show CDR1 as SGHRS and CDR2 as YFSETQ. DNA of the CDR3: TGCGCCAGCAGCTTGACATCGAGACTGGGTTTGGACTATGGCTACACCTTC. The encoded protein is CASSLTSRLGLDYGYTF.

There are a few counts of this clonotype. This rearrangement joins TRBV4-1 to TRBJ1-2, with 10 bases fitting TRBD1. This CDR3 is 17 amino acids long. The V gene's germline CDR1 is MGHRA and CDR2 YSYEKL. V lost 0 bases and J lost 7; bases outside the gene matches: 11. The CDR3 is CASSQDGRTGGRAGYTF. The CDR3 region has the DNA TGCGCCAGCAGCCAAGATGGGAGGACAGGGGGGCGAGCTGGCTACACCTTC.

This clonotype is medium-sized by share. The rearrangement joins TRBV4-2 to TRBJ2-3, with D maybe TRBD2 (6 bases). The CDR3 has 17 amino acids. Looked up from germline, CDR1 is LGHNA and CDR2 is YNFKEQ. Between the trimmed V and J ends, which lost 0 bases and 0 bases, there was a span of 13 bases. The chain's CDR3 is CASSQDSASESTDTQYF. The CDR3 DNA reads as TGTGCCAGCAGCCAAGATTCGGCTAGCGAAAGCACAGATACGCAGTATTTT.

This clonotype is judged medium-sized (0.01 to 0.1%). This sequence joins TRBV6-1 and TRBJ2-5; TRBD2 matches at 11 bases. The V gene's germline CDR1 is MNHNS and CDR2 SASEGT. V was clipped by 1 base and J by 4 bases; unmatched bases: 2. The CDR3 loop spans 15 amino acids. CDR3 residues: CASSEELAGAETQYF. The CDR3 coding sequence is TGTGCCAGCAGTGAAGAACTAGCGGGAGCAGAGACCCAGTACTTC.

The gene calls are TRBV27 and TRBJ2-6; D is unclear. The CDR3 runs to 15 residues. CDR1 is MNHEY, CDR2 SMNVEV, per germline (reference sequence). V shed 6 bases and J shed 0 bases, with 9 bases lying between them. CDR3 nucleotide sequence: TGTGCCAGCAGAGGAACACGCTCTGGGGCCAACGTCCTGACTTTC. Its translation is CASRGTRSGANVLTF.

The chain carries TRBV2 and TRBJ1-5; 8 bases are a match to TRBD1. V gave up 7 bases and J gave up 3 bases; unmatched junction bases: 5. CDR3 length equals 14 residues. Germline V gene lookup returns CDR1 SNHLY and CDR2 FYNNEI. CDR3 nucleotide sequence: TGTGCCAGCAATGGCAGGGGGCACAATCAGCCCCAGCATTTT. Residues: CASNGRGHNQPQHF.

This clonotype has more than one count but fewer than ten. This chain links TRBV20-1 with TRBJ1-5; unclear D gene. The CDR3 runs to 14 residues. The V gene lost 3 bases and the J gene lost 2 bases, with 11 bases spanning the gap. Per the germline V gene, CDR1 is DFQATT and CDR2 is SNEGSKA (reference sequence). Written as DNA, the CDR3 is TGCAGTGCTAGTAACCCCGGAGGCAATCAGCCCCAGCATTTT. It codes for CSASNPGGNQPQHF.

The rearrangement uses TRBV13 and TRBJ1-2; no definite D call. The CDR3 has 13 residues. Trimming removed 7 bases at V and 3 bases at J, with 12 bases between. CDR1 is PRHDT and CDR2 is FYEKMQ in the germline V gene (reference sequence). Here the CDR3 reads CASMVGRYYGYTF. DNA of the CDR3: TGTGCCAGCATGGTCGGCCGGTACTATGGCTACACCTTC.

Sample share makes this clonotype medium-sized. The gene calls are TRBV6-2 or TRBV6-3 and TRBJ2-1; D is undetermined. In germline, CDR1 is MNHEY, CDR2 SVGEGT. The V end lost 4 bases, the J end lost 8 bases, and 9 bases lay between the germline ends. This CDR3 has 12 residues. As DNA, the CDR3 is TGTGCCAGCAGTTTATGGGCCGATGAGCAGTTCTTC. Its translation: CASSLWADEQFF.

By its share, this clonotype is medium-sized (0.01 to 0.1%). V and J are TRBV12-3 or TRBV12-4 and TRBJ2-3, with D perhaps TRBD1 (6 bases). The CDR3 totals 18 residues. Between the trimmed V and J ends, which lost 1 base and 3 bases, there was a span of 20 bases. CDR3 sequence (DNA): TGTGCCAGCAGTTTAGTAGGGGGTTTAACCTCCAAAACAGATACGCAGTATTTT. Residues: CASSLVGGLTSKTDTQYF.

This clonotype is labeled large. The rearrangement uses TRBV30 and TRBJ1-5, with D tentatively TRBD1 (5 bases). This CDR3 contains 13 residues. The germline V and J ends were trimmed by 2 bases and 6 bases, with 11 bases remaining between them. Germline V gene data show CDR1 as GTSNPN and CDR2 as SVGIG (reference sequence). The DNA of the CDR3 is TGTGCCTGGAGTAGGGGTGCGGGTCAGCCCCAGCATTTT. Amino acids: CAWSRGAGQPQHF.

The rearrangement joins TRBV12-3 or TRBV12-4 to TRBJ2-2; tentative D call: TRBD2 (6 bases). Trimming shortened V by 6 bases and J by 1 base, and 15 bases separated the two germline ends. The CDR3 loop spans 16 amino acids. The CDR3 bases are TGTGCCAGCAGCTGGAGTGGGCGGGGGAACACCGGGGAGCTGTTTTTT. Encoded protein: CASSWSGRGNTGELFF.

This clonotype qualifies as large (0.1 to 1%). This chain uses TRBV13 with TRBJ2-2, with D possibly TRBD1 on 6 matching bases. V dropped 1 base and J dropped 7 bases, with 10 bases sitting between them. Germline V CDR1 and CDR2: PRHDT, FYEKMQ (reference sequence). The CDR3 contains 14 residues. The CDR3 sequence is CASSLEGRGGELFF. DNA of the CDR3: TGTGCCAGCAGCTTAGAAGGCAGGGGCGGGGAGCTGTTTTTT. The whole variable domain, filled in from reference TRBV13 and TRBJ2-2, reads AAGVIQSPRHLIKEKRETATLKCYPIPRHDTVYWYQQGPGQDPQFLISFYEKMQSDKGSIPDRFSAQQFSDYHSELNMSSLELGDSALYFCASSLEGRGGELFFGEGSRLTVL.

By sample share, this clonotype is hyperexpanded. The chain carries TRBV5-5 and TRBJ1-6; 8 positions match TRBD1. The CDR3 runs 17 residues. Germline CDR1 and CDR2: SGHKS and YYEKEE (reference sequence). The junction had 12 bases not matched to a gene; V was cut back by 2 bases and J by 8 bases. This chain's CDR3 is CASSFGVAGGIYSPLHF. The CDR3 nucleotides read TGTGCCAGCAGCTTCGGGGTGGCAGGGGGCATATATTCACCCCTCCACTTT.